In this sample, the clone carrying this T cell receptor beta chain turned up a few times. This sample is drawn from a study of blood T cell repertoires in COVID-19. At the level of the study: The United States, Italy and Spain provided the acute and convalescent COVID-19 samples. From T cells, B-cell-depleted T cells, or PBMCs came the material, which was cDNA or gDNA.

The authors' processing: Quantification of nucleated cells was approximated via reference gene primer amplification. Measured with immunoSEQ multiplex PCR; TCRdb has only the in-frame clones, and not every one. The V and J calls and the clone size are those of that table, but D and trimming were determined from the DNA. The sample includes more than 20,000 clones, 75% to 90% of them seen just once. The length of the CDR3 is 16 residues. Germline V gene data show CDR1 as SNHLY and CDR2 as FYNNEI. With 6 bases removed from V and 6 bases from J, the gap between germline ends came to 22 bases. This TCR derives from a human donor in a cohort sampled during active COVID-19. The sample was peripheral blood. V and J are TRBV2 and TRBJ2-3, with D maybe TRBD1 (6 bases). The CDR3 DNA reads TGTGCCAGCAGGGCCGCGTGGGCAGGGGCCACGGATACGCAGTATTTT. Translation: CASRAAWAGATDTQYF.